The entry below describes one T cell receptor beta chain. Sequencing was performed with immunoSEQ multiplex PCR; in TCRdb, only in-frame clones are kept and a portion is missing. The data contain hundreds of thousands of clones, approximately 75% of them singletons. V was pared by 1 base and J by 0 bases, with 7 bases between. The CDR3 contains 15 residues. Germline V CDR1 and CDR2: SNHLY, FYNNEI. This record comes from a study of cytotoxic CD8 clonotypes in ibrutinib-treated CLL. The rearrangement links TRBV2 to TRBJ1-5; D remains ambiguous. The TCR comes from a human donor with chronic lymphocytic leukemia. Sample: PBMCs, taken after 12 months of ibrutinib treatment. The CDR3 sequence: CASSEERYSNQPQHF. The CDR3, as DNA: TGTGCCAGCAGTGAAGAGCGGTATAGCAATCAGCCCCAGCATTTT.